The TCR beta chain described here comes from a study of cytomegalovirus exposure and HLA in healthy donors. The PCR was carried out with 60 Vbeta primers and 13 Jbeta primers. Using immunoSEQ multiplex PCR, the repertoire was profiled, and TCRdb retains in-frame clones only, with some absent. The sample lists fewer than 95,000 clones; about 80% were seen once. Findings and limits, study-wide: As immune exposure information, only CMV serostatus was available.

These donors, healthy bone marrow donors, were studied. Germline CDR1 and CDR2: SGDLS and YYNGEE. V shed 0 bases and J shed 4 bases, with 13 bases lying between them. CDR3 length: 15 amino acids. To note about this clone: Its matching antigen is unknown.

The chain joins TRBV9 to TRBJ1-1; possible D gene TRBD1, 5 bases. The sequence derives from a man aged 25-45 years in good health and CMV-seronegative. Material: PBMCs. The CDR3 spells CASSVGGGSGTEAFF. The CDR3 DNA reads TGTGCCAGCAGCGTAGGGGGGGGATCGGGCACTGAAGCTTTCTTT.